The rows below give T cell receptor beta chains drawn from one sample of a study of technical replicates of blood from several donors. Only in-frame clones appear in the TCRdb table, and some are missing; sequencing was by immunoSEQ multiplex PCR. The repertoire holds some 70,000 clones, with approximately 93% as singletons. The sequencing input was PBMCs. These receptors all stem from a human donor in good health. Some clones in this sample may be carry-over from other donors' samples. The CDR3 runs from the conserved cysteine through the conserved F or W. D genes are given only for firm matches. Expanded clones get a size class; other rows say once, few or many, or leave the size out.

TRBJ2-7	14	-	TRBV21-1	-	CASSAHSGTYEQYF	TGTGCCAGCAGCGCGCATTCCGGGACATACGAGCAGTACTTC
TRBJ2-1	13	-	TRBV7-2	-	CASSPAPVDEQFF	TGTGCCAGCAGCCCCGCGCCGGTTGATGAGCAGTTCTTC
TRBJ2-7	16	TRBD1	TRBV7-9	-	CASSLDLGTGGGEQYF	TGTGCCAGCAGCTTAGATCTAGGGACAGGGGGGGGCGAGCAGTACTTC
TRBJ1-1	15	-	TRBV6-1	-	CASTIPWEGNTEAFF	TGTGCCAGCACTATCCCCTGGGAGGGAAACACTGAAGCTTTCTTT
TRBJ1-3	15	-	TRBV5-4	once	CASSDGRGSGNTIYF	TGTGCCAGCAGCGACGGACGGGGAAGTGGAAACACCATATATTTT
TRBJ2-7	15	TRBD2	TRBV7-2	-	CASSPRTSKPYEQYF	TGTGCCAGCAGCCCCCGGACTAGTAAACCCTACGAGCAGTACTTC
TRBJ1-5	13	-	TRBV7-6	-	CASRKRGFQPQHF	TGTGCCAGCAGAAAACGAGGTTTCCAGCCCCAGCATTTT
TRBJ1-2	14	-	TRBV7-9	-	CASSSSGGPYGYTF	TGTGCCAGCAGCTCTAGCGGGGGCCCATATGGCTACACCTTC
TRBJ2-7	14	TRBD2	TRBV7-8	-	CASSLVPGGSEQYF	TGTGCCAGCAGCTTAGTTCCGGGGGGAAGCGAGCAGTACTTC
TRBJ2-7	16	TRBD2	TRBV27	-	CASRDGGVAGFYEQYF	TGTGCCAGCAGGGACGGTGGGGTAGCGGGATTCTACGAGCAGTACTTC
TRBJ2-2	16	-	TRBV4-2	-	CASSRQGQGGTGELFF	TGTGCCAGCAGCCGCCAAGGACAGGGAGGGACCGGGGAGCTGTTTTTT
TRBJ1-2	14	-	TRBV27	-	CASSSLGGYYGYTF	TGTGCCAGCAGCTCCCTCGGGGGTTACTATGGCTACACCTTC
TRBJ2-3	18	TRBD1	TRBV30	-	CAWSRRLLRTGSTDTQYF	TGTGCCTGGAGTCGGCGTCTTTTACGGACAGGCAGCACAGATACGCAGTATTTT
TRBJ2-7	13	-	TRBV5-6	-	CASSLGPHYEQYF	TGTGCCAGCAGCTTGGGGCCTCACTACGAGCAGTACTTC
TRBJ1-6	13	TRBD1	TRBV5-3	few	CARRGDSNSPLHF	TGTGCCAGAAGAGGGGACAGTAATTCACCCCTCCACTTT
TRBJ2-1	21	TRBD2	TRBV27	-	CASTIRPSGTSGRAKANEQFF	TGTGCCAGCACAATAAGACCTTCGGGGACTAGCGGGAGGGCCAAGGCGAATGAGCAGTTCTTC
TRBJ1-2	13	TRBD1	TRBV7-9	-	CASRRQGSYGYTF	TGTGCCAGCAGGAGACAGGGATCCTATGGCTACACCTTC
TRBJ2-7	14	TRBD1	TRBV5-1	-	CASSLEDRAIEQYF	TGCGCCAGCAGCTTGGAGGACAGGGCTATCGAGCAGTACTTC
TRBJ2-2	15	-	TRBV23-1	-	CASSQQQGRAGELFF	TGCGCCAGCAGTCAACAACAGGGAAGGGCCGGGGAGCTGTTTTTT
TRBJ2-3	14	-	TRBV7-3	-	CASSLTGRGDTQYF	TGTGCCAGCAGCTTAACGGGTAGGGGGGATACGCAGTATTTT
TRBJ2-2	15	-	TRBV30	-	CAYGRSVGVTGELFF	TGTGCCTATGGCCGGTCGGTGGGAGTAACCGGGGAGCTGTTTTTT
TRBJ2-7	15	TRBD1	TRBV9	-	CASSVQPDRVNEQYF	TGTGCCAGCAGCGTCCAACCGGACAGGGTAAACGAGCAGTACTTC
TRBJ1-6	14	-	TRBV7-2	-	CASSLFRTNSPLHF	TGTGCCAGCAGCTTATTCAGAACCAATTCACCCCTCCACTTT
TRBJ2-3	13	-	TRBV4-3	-	CASSQQGPDTQYF	TGCGCCAGCAGCCAGCAGGGGCCTGATACGCAGTATTTT
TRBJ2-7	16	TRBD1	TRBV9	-	CASSRPGQGGVHEQYF	TGTGCCAGCAGCAGACCGGGACAGGGGGGAGTCCACGAGCAGTACTTC
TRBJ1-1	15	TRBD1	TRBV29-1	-	CSALTSGPGGTEAFF	TGCAGCGCCCTAACCTCGGGACCAGGGGGCACTGAAGCTTTCTTT
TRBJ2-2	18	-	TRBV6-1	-	CASSGLRGRNSNTGELFF	TGTGCCAGCAGTGGGTTGCGGGGCCGCAATTCGAACACCGGGGAGCTGTTTTTT
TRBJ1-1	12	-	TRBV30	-	CAVDPGVVEAFF	TGTGCCGTAGATCCCGGGGTTGTTGAAGCTTTCTTT
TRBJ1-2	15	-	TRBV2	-	CASSEIEGVGDGYTF	TGTGCCAGCAGTGAAATTGAGGGGGTCGGGGATGGCTACACCTTC
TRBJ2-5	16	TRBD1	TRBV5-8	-	CASSPGTGQALETQYF	TGTGCCAGCAGCCCCGGGACAGGTCAAGCTTTGGAGACCCAGTACTTC
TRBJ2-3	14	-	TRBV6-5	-	CASSGTRVSDTQYF	TGTGCCAGCAGTGGGACAAGGGTGTCAGATACGCAGTATTTT
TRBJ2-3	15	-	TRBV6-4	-	CASSADSVGGDTQYF	TGTGCCAGCAGTGCCGACTCCGTAGGAGGTGATACGCAGTATTTT
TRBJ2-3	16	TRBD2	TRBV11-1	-	CASSLRVAGSTDTQYF	TGTGCCAGCAGCCTCAGGGTAGCGGGGAGTACAGATACGCAGTATTTT
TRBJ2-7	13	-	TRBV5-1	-	CASSRRGNYEQYF	TGCGCCAGCAGCCGTAGGGGTAACTACGAGCAGTACTTC
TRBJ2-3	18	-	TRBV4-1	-	CASSQDRGGRFATDTQYF	TGCGCCAGCAGCCAAGATCGTGGGGGCCGGTTTGCGACAGATACGCAGTATTTT
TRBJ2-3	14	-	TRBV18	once	CASSASGSTDTQYF	TGTGCCAGCTCAGCCTCCGGGAGCACAGATACGCAGTATTTT
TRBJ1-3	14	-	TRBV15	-	CATSRRSSGNTIYF	TGTGCCACCAGCAGACGGAGCTCTGGAAACACCATATATTTT
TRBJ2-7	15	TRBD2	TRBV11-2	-	CASRRSGRGSYEQYF	TGTGCCAGCAGGAGGAGCGGGAGGGGCTCCTACGAGCAGTACTTC
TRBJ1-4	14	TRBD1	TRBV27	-	CASSLRTGGEKLFF	TGTGCCAGCAGTTTAAGGACAGGGGGTGAAAAACTGTTTTTT
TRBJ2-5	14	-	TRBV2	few	CASRPEQGKETQYF	TGTGCCAGCAGGCCGGAACAGGGAAAGGAGACCCAGTACTTC
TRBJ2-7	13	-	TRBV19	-	CASSTYSLDEQYF	TGTGCCAGTAGTACCTACTCCCTCGACGAGCAGTACTTC
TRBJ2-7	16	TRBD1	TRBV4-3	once	CASSQDWPGGSYEQYF	TGCGCCAGCAGCCAAGATTGGCCAGGGGGCTCCTACGAGCAGTACTTC
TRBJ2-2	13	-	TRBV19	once	CASSISDTGELFF	TGTGCCAGTAGTATCTCGGACACCGGGGAGCTGTTTTTT
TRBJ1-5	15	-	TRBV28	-	CASSKGGFGNQPQHF	TGTGCCAGCAGCAAAGGGGGTTTTGGCAATCAGCCCCAGCATTTT
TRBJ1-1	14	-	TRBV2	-	CASSEGGSEGEAFF	TGTGCCAGCAGTGAAGGCGGCAGCGAAGGTGAAGCTTTCTTT
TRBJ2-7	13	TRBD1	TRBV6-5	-	CASRRTGELEQYF	TGTGCCAGCAGGAGGACAGGGGAGCTCGAGCAGTACTTC
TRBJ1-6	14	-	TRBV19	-	CASSPGRDNSPLHF	TGTGCCAGTAGTCCAGGCAGGGATAATTCACCCCTCCACTTT
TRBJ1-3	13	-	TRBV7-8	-	CASSLGPGNTIYF	TGTGCCAGCAGCTTGGGCCCAGGAAACACCATATATTTT
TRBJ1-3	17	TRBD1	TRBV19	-	CASSIGRDSNSGNTIYF	TGTGCCAGTAGTATAGGTCGGGACAGCAACTCTGGAAACACCATATATTTT
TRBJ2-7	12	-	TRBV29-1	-	CSVGQSSYEQYF	TGCAGCGTAGGACAGAGCTCCTACGAGCAGTACTTC
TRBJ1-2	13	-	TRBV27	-	CASSLFARGGYTF	TGTGCCAGCAGTTTATTCGCAAGAGGTGGCTACACCTTC
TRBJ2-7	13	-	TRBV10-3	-	CAISGGSSYEQYF	TGTGCCATCAGCGGAGGGAGCTCCTACGAGCAGTACTTC
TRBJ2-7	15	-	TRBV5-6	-	CASSLESSATYEQYF	TGTGCCAGCAGCTTGGAGTCTAGCGCTACCTACGAGCAGTACTTC
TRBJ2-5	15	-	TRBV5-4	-	CASSFSSPTAETQYF	TGTGCCAGCAGCTTTTCTAGCCCTACTGCCGAGACCCAGTACTTC
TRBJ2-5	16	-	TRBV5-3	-	CARSLTRGGVQETQYF	TGTGCCAGAAGCTTGACTAGAGGGGGGGTCCAAGAGACCCAGTACTTC
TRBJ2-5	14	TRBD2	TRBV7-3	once	CASSLSGRYETQYF	TGTGCCAGCAGCTTAAGCGGGAGATATGAGACCCAGTACTTC
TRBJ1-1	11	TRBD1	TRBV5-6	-	CASSSTGRAFF	TGTGCCAGCAGCTCGACAGGGAGAGCTTTCTTT